These T cell receptor beta chains were read from a single sample in a study of cytomegalovirus exposure and HLA in healthy donors. Profiling relied on immunoSEQ multiplex PCR, and the TCRdb table lists in-frame clones only, not all of them. Of under 200,000 clones in the sample, about four fifths are singletons; the top ten hold around an eighth. Sample: PBMCs. All receptors derive from a woman in her 30s in good health and CMV-seropositive. CDR3s include the opening cysteine and the closing phenylalanine or tryptophan.

TRBV29-1	TRBJ1-4	CSERLRSNEKLFF
TRBV4-1	TRBJ2-7	CASSPLLRQGVYEQYF
TRBV4-1	TRBJ2-7	CASSQGGSDREQYF
TRBV11-3	TRBJ2-3	CASSSDPGGTQYF
TRBV4-3	TRBJ2-1	CASSQITGLAEMGEQFF
TRBV7-8	TRBJ1-6	CASSLLQDNSPLHF
TRBV7-8	TRBJ1-2	CASSLRTGHYGYTF
TRBV2	TRBJ1-4	CASTRPGYEKLFF
TRBV7-2	TRBJ1-1	CASSQSKGTETNTEAFF
TRBV6-6	TRBJ2-7	CASRLTGTGAYEQYF
TRBV5-4	TRBJ2-1	CASRRLAGGGNEQFF
TRBV30	TRBJ1-3	CAWRSGASSGNTIYF
TRBV27	TRBJ2-7	CASSLGTGYEQYF